The T cell receptor (beta chain) under discussion was sequenced for a study of shared clonotypes between healthy human individuals. The germline CDR1 and CDR2 sequences are KGHSH and LQKENI. CDR3 length equals 14 residues. Trimming shortened V by 0 bases and J by 8 bases, and 13 bases separated the two germline ends. A remark on this clone: What it binds is not known.

Assay execution took place at the deep level. On sorted subsets, replicate PCRs used about 0.2 ug DNA, or approximately 33,000 T cell genomes. Repertoires were generated with immunoSEQ multiplex PCR, while TCRdb's copy carries only in-frame clones and drops some. The repertoire has millions of clones, approximately 94% of them found once; the top ten carry about 0.13%. Study-wide results and limits: The represented genetic and exposure-history diversity was limited by the small number of donors.

This receptor was obtained from a man between 18 and 29 years old in good health. This chain joins TRBV18 and TRBJ1-2; D is possibly TRBD1 (6 bases). What was sequenced was naive CD4+ T cells sorted from blood. Subset defined: CD45RA+ positively selected. CDR3 coding DNA: TGTGCCAGCTCACCACCGACTCAGGGGTCCGGCTACACCTTC. It translates to CASSPPTQGSGYTF.